This T cell receptor (beta chain) was recovered during a study of T cells in Graves' hyperthyroidism and ophthalmopathy. This clonotype was picked up many times. CDR1 and CDR2 from the germline V gene are LGHDT and YNNKEL (reference sequence). The V and J ends lost 0 bases and 0 bases respectively, with 11 bases between them. This CDR3 comprises 16 residues. Amplified regions were TCR beta CDR3 sequences from RNA transcripts. RT-PCR in the first round (using the HTBI primer set) targeted the TCR CDR3. Each CDR3 protein gets one entry after TCRdb re-called the multiplex PCR reads with MiXCR. Of 400,000 or so distinct CDR3 sequences listed, roughly 13% are singletons.

V and J are TRBV3-1 and TRBJ1-1, with unresolved D. Sequencing was done on a sample of blood. This receptor was obtained from a man aged 50-59 years with Graves' ophthalmopathy. The CDR3: CASSQDRSIMNTEAFF. The CDR3 DNA follows: TGTGCCAGCAGCCAAGATAGGTCCATAATGAACACTGAAGCTTTCTTT.